This T cell receptor (beta chain) was captured by sequencing in a study of regulatory and conventional T cells in RAG deficiency. The sorted regulatory T cells were CD4+, CD25-high and CD127-low, with genomic DNA sequenced. Sequencing used immunoSEQ multiplex PCR; TCRdb keeps in-frame clones, though not all of them. This sample yields roughly 500 clones, of which over 75% are seen a single time; 26% belongs to the top ten. Study findings and constraints: Other subsets showed approximately 10-fold reductions, but Treg unique TCR beta sequences fell roughly 97-fold in these patients. Shorter CDR3s in all patient subsets; >90% Treg-Tconv overlap in Omenn.

The CDR3 has 15 residues. V lost 1 base to trimming and J lost 1 base; unmatched junction nucleotides: 4. From germline, CDR1 is SGHRS and CDR2 YFSETQ. As concerns this clone: Its target is unknown.

The rearrangement joins TRBV5-1 to TRBJ1-1, with 7 bases fitting TRBD1. The clonotype comes from a human donor with RAG deficiency presenting as severe combined immunodeficiency. Sequenced material: Tregs sorted from blood. The CDR3, as DNA: TGCGCCAGCAGCTTGTCGACAGGGTGGAACACTGAAGCTTTCTTT. Amino acids: CASSLSTGWNTEAFF.